These 7 T cell receptor beta chains were sequenced from one sample in a study of T cell repertoires in cytomegalovirus infection. TCRdb re-called the reads through MiXCR, storing one row per CDR3 protein. The sample has about 530,000 distinct CDR3 sequences; approximately 26% are singletons. Material for sequencing was PBMCs. Receptors were obtained from a human donor in good health (CMV status not recorded). Some clones in this sample may be carry-over from other donors' samples.

This clonotype was seen a handful of times. This sequence joins TRBV6-2 or TRBV6-3 and TRBJ2-2; 8 bases align to TRBD2. Germline CDR1 reads MNHEY; CDR2 reads SVGEGT. This CDR3 contains 15 residues. Trimming at V came to 6 bases and at J to 5 bases, leaving 8 bases not matched to a gene. CDR3: CASSPTSGGTGELFF. CDR3 bases: TGTGCCAGCAGCCCAACTAGCGGCGGAACCGGGGAGCTGTTTTTT.

The chain recombines TRBV2 with TRBJ1-1, with a possible D match to TRBD1 (6 bases). Germline CDR1 SNHLY, CDR2 FYNNEI. Trimming left V 6 bases short and J 8 bases short, with 10 bases between. This CDR3 has 11 residues. The CDR3 DNA is TGTGCCAGCAGCCCACAGGGAGAAGCTTTCTTT. Translated: CASSPQGEAFF.

The chain carries TRBV4-1 and TRBJ2-5, with a possible D match to TRBD1 (5 bases). Germline-derived CDR1 and CDR2 are MGHRA and YSYEKL. Trimming pared 3 bases from V and 2 bases from J, leaving 13 bases between. This CDR3 is built from 15 residues. The CDR3 protein is CASSHSTTAQETQYF. The CDR3 coding sequence is TGCGCCAGCAGCCATTCAACGACAGCGCAAGAGACCCAGTACTTC.

The chain has TRBV20-1 and TRBJ2-7; D possibly corresponds to TRBD1 (5 bases). CDR3 size: 14 residues. Germline CDR1 and CDR2: DFQATT and SNEGSKA (reference sequence). The V end lost 3 bases, the J end lost 2 bases, and 14 bases lay between the germline ends. The CDR3 is CSASRPLGPYEQYF. CDR3 bases: TGCAGTGCTAGTAGGCCCTTGGGGCCCTACGAGCAGTACTTC.

This clonotype was counted a few times. V usage is TRBV12-3 or TRBV12-4 and J usage is TRBJ2-5; 9 bases agree with TRBD2. V gave up 11 bases and J gave up 5 bases; unmatched junction bases: 15. This CDR3 has 15 residues. The CDR3 reads CAATVAGESRETQYF. The CDR3 DNA sequence: TGTGCCGCAACCGTAGCGGGAGAATCTAGGGAGACCCAGTACTTC.

The V gene is TRBV2, the J gene TRBJ1-4; 7 bases are shared with TRBD1. This CDR3 comprises 12 residues. The ends lost 11 bases at V and 8 bases at J; junction bases unmatched: 8. CDR1 and CDR2 from the germline V gene are SNHLY and FYNNEI. The CDR3 reads CAGEGAKEKLFF. DNA of the CDR3: TGTGCCGGGGAGGGGGCGAAGGAAAAACTGTTTTTT.

This clonotype occurred a few times. CDR3 in amino acids: CASSLDVSEQFF. The CDR3, as DNA: TGTGCCAGCAGCTTGGACGTATCTGAGCAGTTCTTC. This chain uses TRBV5-4 with TRBJ2-1; D is unclear. CDR3 length: 12 amino acids. Germline V gene sequence: CDR1 SGHNT, CDR2 YYREEE (reference sequence). V gave up 0 bases and J gave up 9 bases, with 7 bases separating them.